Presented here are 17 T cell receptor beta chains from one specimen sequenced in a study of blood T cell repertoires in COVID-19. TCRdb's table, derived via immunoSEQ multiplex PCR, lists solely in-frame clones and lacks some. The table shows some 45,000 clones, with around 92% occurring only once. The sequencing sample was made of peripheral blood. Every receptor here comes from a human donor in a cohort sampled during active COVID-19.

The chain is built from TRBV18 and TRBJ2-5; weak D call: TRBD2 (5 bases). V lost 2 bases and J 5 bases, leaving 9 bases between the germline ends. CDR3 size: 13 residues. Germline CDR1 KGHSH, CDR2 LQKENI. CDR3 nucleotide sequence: TGTGCCAGCTCACCAGAGGGATGGGAGACCCAGTACTTC. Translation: CASSPEGWETQYF.

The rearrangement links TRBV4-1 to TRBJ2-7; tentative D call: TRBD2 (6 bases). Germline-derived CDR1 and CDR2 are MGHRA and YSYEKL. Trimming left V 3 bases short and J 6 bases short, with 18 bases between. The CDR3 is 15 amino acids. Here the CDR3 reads CASSHSPREIGEQYF. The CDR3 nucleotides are TGCGCCAGCAGCCATTCCCCCCGGGAGATCGGCGAGCAGTACTTC.

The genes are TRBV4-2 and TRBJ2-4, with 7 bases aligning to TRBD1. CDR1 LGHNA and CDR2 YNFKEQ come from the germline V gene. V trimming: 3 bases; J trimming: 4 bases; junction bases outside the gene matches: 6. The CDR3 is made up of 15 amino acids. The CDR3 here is CASSQGAGGKNIQYF. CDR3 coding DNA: TGTGCCAGCAGCCAGGGGGCAGGGGGAAAAAACATTCAGTACTTC.

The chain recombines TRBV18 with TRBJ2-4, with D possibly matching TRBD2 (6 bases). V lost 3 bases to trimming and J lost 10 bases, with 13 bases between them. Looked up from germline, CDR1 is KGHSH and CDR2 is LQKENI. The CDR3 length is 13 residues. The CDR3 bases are TGTGCCAGCTCACCGCCTATGGGGGGTATTCAGTACTTC. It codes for CASSPPMGGIQYF.

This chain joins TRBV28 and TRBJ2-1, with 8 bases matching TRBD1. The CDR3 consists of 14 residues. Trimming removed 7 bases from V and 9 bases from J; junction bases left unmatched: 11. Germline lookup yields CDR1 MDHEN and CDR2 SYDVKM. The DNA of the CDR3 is TGTGCCAGCATCCAGGGGGCATTATCGGGTGAGCAGTTCTTC. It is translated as CASIQGALSGEQFF.

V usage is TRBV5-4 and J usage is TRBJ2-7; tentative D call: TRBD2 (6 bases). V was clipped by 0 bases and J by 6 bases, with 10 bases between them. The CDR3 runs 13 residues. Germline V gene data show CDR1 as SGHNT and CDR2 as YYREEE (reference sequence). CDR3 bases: TGTGCCAGCAGCTTGGGACGGGAGTTCGAGCAGTACTTC. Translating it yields CASSLGREFEQYF.

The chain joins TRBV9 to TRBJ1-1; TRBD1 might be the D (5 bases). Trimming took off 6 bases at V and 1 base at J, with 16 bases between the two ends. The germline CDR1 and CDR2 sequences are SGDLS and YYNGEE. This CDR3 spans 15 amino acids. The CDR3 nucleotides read TGTGCCAGCACCTTAGCCCCGACAGCGAACACTGAAGCTTTCTTT. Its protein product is CASTLAPTANTEAFF.

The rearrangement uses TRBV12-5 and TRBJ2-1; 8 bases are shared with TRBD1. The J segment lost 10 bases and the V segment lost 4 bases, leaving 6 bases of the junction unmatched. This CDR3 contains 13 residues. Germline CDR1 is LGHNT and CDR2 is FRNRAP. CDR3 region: CASGWKTGDEQFF. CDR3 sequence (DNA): TGTGCTAGTGGTTGGAAGACAGGGGACGAGCAGTTCTTC.

DNA for the CDR3: TGTGCCAGCAGCTTAGCCTACCCGAACACCGGGGAGCTGTTTTTT. It codes for CASSLAYPNTGELFF. The J gene is TRBJ2-2, the V gene TRBV7-8; D remains unclear. With 0 bases removed from V and 0 bases from J, the gap between germline ends came to 5 bases. The CDR3 length is 15 residues. Germline V lookup: CDR1 SGHVS, CDR2 FQNEAQ.

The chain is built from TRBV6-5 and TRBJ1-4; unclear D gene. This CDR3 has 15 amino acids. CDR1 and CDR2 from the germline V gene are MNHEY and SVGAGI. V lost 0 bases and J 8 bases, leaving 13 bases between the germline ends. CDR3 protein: CASSYSGRTGEKLFF. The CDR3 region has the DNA TGTGCCAGCAGTTACTCCGGCAGGACGGGGGAAAAACTGTTTTTT.

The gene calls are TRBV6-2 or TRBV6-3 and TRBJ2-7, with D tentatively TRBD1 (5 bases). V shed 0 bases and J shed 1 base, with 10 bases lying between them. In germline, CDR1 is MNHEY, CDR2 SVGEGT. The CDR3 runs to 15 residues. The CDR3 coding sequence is TGTGCCAGCAGTTACTCCGACAGACCTTCCTACGAGCAGTACTTC. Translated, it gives CASSYSDRPSYEQYF.

The CDR3 coding sequence is TGTGCCAGTAGTATAGCGGGGGGGGGCCAAGAGACCCAGTACTTC. Translation gives CASSIAGGGQETQYF. The V and J genes are TRBV19 and TRBJ2-5; 8 nucleotides match TRBD2. J gave up 1 base and V 1 base, and 2 bases lay outside the gene matches. Germline assignment: CDR1 LNHDA and CDR2 SQIVND (reference sequence). The CDR3 loop spans 15 amino acids.

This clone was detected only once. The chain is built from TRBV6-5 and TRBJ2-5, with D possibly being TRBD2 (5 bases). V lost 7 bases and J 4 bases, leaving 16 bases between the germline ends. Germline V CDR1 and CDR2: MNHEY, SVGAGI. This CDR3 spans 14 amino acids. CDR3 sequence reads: CASMRGLNRETQYF. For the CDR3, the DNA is TGTGCCAGCATGCGAGGGCTAAATAGAGAGACCCAGTACTTC.

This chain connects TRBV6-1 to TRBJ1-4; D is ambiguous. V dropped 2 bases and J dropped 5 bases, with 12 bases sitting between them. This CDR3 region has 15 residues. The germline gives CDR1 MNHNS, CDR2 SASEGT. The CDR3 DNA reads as TGTGCCAGCAGTGAATCGCCAGGCTTAAATGAAAAACTGTTTTTT. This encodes CASSESPGLNEKLFF.

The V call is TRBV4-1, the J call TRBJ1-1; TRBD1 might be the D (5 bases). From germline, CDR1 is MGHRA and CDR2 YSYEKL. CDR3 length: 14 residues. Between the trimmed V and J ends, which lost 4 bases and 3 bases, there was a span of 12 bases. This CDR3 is CASSPKGWDTEAFF. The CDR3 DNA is TGCGCCAGCAGCCCCAAGGGGTGGGACACTGAAGCTTTCTTT.

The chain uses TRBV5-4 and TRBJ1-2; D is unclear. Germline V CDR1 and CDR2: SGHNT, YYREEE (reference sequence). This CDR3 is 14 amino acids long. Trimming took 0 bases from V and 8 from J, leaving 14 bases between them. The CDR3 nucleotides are TGTGCCAGCAGCTTGGAGGCCCGGGGTCGGGGCTACACCTTC. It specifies CASSLEARGRGYTF.

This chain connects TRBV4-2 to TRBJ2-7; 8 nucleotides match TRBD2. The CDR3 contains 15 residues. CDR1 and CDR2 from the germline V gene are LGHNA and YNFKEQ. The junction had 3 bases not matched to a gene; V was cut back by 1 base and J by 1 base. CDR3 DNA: TGTGCCAGCAGCCAAGGGGGGACTAGATCCTACGAGCAGTACTTC. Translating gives CASSQGGTRSYEQYF.